These T cell receptor beta chains were read from a single sample in a study of T cell repertoires in cytomegalovirus infection. TCRdb re-derived calls from the reads in MiXCR, one entry per CDR3 protein. Of around 300,000 distinct CDR3 sequences listed, approximately 9.5% are singletons. Sequences were obtained from PBMCs. The receptors stem from a human donor in good health (CMV status not recorded). Some clones in this sample may be carry-over from other donors' samples. Both conserved end residues are part of each CDR3. D genes are given only for firm matches. Expanded clones are given a class, and other clones once, few, many or no size at all.

clone_size | j_call | d_call | v_call | cdr3_aa | cdr3_nt
many | TRBJ1-2 | - | TRBV6-2/TRBV6-3 | CASSSRVSGSRNYGYTF | TGTGCCAGCAGTTCCCGGGTCTCCGGCAGCCGAAACTATGGCTACACCTTC
few | TRBJ2-5 | - | TRBV11-2 | CASSWGASGETQYF | TGTGCCAGCAGCTGGGGCGCTTCGGGGGAGACCCAGTACTTC
- | TRBJ1-2 | TRBD1 | TRBV10-3 | CAIMKDREGYTF | TGTGCCATCATGAAGGACAGGGAGGGCTACACCTTC
few | TRBJ2-1 | TRBD2 | TRBV5-8 | CASSPGTSGAGEQFF | TGTGCCAGCAGCCCCGGGACTAGCGGGGCGGGTGAGCAGTTCTTC
many | TRBJ2-3 | TRBD2 | TRBV7-2 | CASSLGVAGGSTDTQYF | TGTGCCAGCAGCTTAGGGGTGGCGGGGGGTAGCACAGATACGCAGTATTTT
many | TRBJ2-1 | - | TRBV7-2 | CASSLGGASSRGTEQFF | TGTGCCAGCAGCTTAGGAGGGGCCTCCTCCCGTGGTACTGAGCAGTTCTTC
- | TRBJ1-1 | - | TRBV19 | CASKNTDGTPDTEAFF | TGTGCCAGTAAGAACACAGACGGGACCCCGGACACTGAAGCTTTCTTT
many | TRBJ2-7 | - | TRBV7-8 | CASSLGMRLRVGIGTHEQYF | TGTGCCAGCAGCTTAGGTATGCGGCTTAGGGTTGGTATCGGGACCCACGAGCAGTACTTC
many | TRBJ1-5 | - | TRBV4-1 | CASSQGGDQPQHF | TGCGCCAGCAGCCAAGGGGGCGATCAGCCCCAGCATTTT
- | TRBJ2-7 | TRBD2 | TRBV10-3 | CAIGAGGPYEQYF | TGTGCCATCGGTGCGGGGGGACCTTACGAGCAGTACTTC
many | TRBJ2-3 | - | TRBV7-6 | CASSLFITDTQYF | TGTGCCAGCAGCTTATTCATCACAGATACGCAGTATTTT
few | TRBJ1-1 | - | TRBV4-3 | CASSQEWRLNTEAFF | TGCGCCAGCAGCCAAGAATGGAGGCTGAACACTGAAGCTTTCTTT
many | TRBJ2-6 | TRBD1 | TRBV25-1 | CASSAGGSLSGANVLTF | TGTGCCAGCAGTGCAGGGGGCAGCCTCTCTGGGGCCAACGTCCTGACTTTC
- | TRBJ2-2 | - | TRBV20-1 | CSARMGNTGELFF | TGCAGTGCTCGAATGGGGAACACCGGGGAGCTGTTTTTT
many | TRBJ2-7 | - | TRBV12-3/TRBV12-4 | CASSPVRGSIEQYF | TGTGCCAGCAGCCCCGTGAGGGGGTCCATCGAACAGTACTTC
- | TRBJ2-2 | TRBD1 | TRBV11-2 | CASSFTGVPNTGELFF | TGTGCCAGCAGCTTCACAGGGGTACCGAACACCGGGGAGCTGTTTTTT
many | TRBJ2-1 | TRBD2 | TRBV11-2 | CASSARNRKLAATYNEQFF | TGTGCCAGCAGCGCACGAAACCGAAAACTAGCGGCCACCTACAATGAGCAGTTCTTC
- | TRBJ2-7 | - | TRBV4-1 | CASSQERGRGTYEQYF | TGCGCCAGCAGCCAAGAAAGGGGAAGAGGGACATACGAGCAGTACTTC
- | TRBJ2-7 | TRBD2 | TRBV6-2/TRBV6-3 | CASRVWTSGGREQYF | TGTGCCAGCAGGGTCTGGACTAGCGGGGGAAGAGAGCAGTACTTC
many | TRBJ2-1 | - | TRBV7-2 | CASSLDWGDNEQFF | TGTGCCAGCAGCTTAGATTGGGGGGACAATGAGCAGTTCTTC
many | TRBJ2-7 | TRBD2 | TRBV7-2 | CASSFGAGRDEQYF | TGTGCCAGCAGCTTTGGAGCGGGAAGGGACGAGCAGTACTTC
- | TRBJ2-7 | TRBD1 | TRBV6-1 | CASSEGQWVF | TGTGCCAGCAGTGAGGGACAGTGGGTCTTC
- | TRBJ2-5 | - | TRBV20-1 | CSARAEIEETQYF | TGCAGTGCTAGAGCGGAGATTGAGGAGACCCAGTACTTC
many | TRBJ2-2 | TRBD2 | TRBV6-2/TRBV6-3 | CASRPGLARRARDTGELFF | TGTGCCAGCAGACCCGGACTAGCGAGACGCGCCCGGGACACCGGGGAGCTGTTTTTT
many | TRBJ2-1 | TRBD2 | TRBV20-1 | CSASIQRELSKFF | TGCAGTGCTAGTATCCAGCGGGAGTTGTCTAAGTTCTTC
few | TRBJ1-2 | - | TRBV11-2 | CASSSIKDSYGYTF | TGTGCCAGCAGCTCAATCAAGGACAGTTATGGCTACACCTTC
few | TRBJ1-5 | - | TRBV20-1 | CSARDYRASNQPQHF | TGCAGTGCTAGGGACTACAGGGCTTCCAATCAGCCCCAGCATTTT
many | TRBJ2-1 | TRBD2 | TRBV7-2 | CASSSGTSGGNEQFF | TGTGCCAGCAGCTCCGGGACTAGCGGGGGTAATGAGCAGTTCTTC
many | TRBJ2-7 | TRBD1 | TRBV12-3/TRBV12-4 | CASRETGSREQYF | TGTGCCAGCAGAGAGACAGGGTCCAGAGAGCAGTACTTC
many | TRBJ2-1 | TRBD2 | TRBV7-2 | CASSLAISGSSYNEQFF | TGTGCCAGCAGCTTAGCGATTAGCGGGAGCTCCTACAATGAGCAGTTCTTC
- | TRBJ1-5 | TRBD1 | TRBV12-3/TRBV12-4 | CASSYRQGAEQPQHF | TGTGCCAGCAGTTACCGGCAGGGGGCCGAGCAGCCCCAGCATTTT
- | TRBJ2-4 | - | TRBV20-1 | CSALVQGIQNIQYF | TGCAGTGCGCTCGTTCAGGGAATCCAAAACATTCAGTACTTC
few | TRBJ2-4 | - | TRBV7-6 | CASSLKQTGAENIQYF | TGTGCCAGCAGCTTAAAGCAGACGGGGGCTGAAAACATTCAGTACTTC
- | TRBJ2-1 | - | TRBV6-2/TRBV6-3 | CASRRSSYNEQFF | TGTGCCAGCAGGAGGAGCTCCTACAATGAGCAGTTCTTC
many | TRBJ1-4 | - | TRBV28 | CASSFTSPNEKLFF | TGTGCCAGCAGTTTCACGAGTCCCAATGAAAAACTGTTTTTT
few | TRBJ2-1 | TRBD2 | TRBV6-2/TRBV6-3 | CASSPGGASDEQFF | TGTGCCAGCAGTCCGGGAGGCGCCTCCGATGAGCAGTTCTTC
few | TRBJ2-3 | - | TRBV20-1 | CSARDYDGPPDTQYF | TGCAGTGCTAGAGATTATGATGGGCCTCCCGATACGCAGTATTTT
few | TRBJ2-7 | TRBD1 | TRBV20-1 | CSAREGTGWADEQYF | TGCAGTGCTAGAGAGGGGACAGGGTGGGCGGACGAGCAGTACTTC
few | TRBJ1-1 | TRBD1 | TRBV6-2/TRBV6-3 | CASSYSRQGTANTEAFF | TGTGCCAGCAGTTACTCTAGACAGGGCACCGCGAACACTGAAGCTTTCTTT
many | TRBJ1-4 | TRBD1 | TRBV7-2 | CASSLRTGFNEKLFF | TGTGCCAGCAGCTTAAGGACAGGGTTTAATGAAAAACTGTTTTTT
- | TRBJ2-2 | - | TRBV20-1 | CSARVEGEWTGELFF | TGCAGTGCTAGAGTTGAGGGGGAGTGGACCGGGGAGCTGTTTTTT
few | TRBJ2-3 | - | TRBV27 | CASSDGLGGDTQYF | TGTGCCAGCAGTGACGGACTTGGGGGAGATACGCAGTATTTT
few | TRBJ1-5 | TRBD1 | TRBV12-3/TRBV12-4 | CASTTGPYSNQPQHF | TGTGCCAGCACGACAGGGCCATATAGCAATCAGCCCCAGCATTTT
many | TRBJ2-1 | TRBD2 | TRBV6-2/TRBV6-3 | CASSYSILAGGLEGYNEQFF | TGTGCCAGCAGTTACTCGATTCTAGCGGGGGGGCTTGAAGGTTACAATGAGCAGTTCTTC
- | TRBJ1-1 | TRBD1 | TRBV29-1 | CSAPRRGLSTEVFF | TGCAGCGCTCCCCGCAGGGGGCTGAGCACTGAAGTTTTCTTT
- | TRBJ2-5 | - | TRBV7-6 | CASSPTRAETQYF | TGTGCCAGCAGCCCCACCCGGGCGGAGACCCAGTACTTC
- | TRBJ2-1 | - | TRBV6-1 | CASYNLGASSYNEQFF | TGTGCCAGTTACAACCTGGGGGCCAGCTCCTACAATGAGCAGTTCTTC
many | TRBJ2-7 | - | TRBV7-2 | CASSLGTTYEQYF | TGCGCCAGCAGCTTGGGTACCACCTACGAGCAGTACTTC
many | TRBJ1-1 | - | TRBV7-3 | CASSEIPLGGTEAFF | TGTGCCAGCAGCGAAATTCCCCTGGGCGGCACTGAAGCTTTCTTT
- | TRBJ2-3 | TRBD1 | TRBV27 | CVSSLGTGGTDTQYF | TGTGTCAGCAGTTTAGGGACAGGGGGCACAGATACGCAGTATTTT
few | TRBJ2-7 | - | TRBV12-5 | CASGLCQGCYEQYF | TGTGCTAGTGGTTTGTGTCAGGGATGTTACGAGCAGTACTTC
few | TRBJ2-7 | TRBD2 | TRBV6-5 | CASSYGGLGSVEQYF | TGTGCCAGCAGTTACGGGGGACTAGGATCGGTCGAGCAGTACTTC
many | TRBJ2-7 | - | TRBV7-2 | CASSTDVQSYEQYF | TGTGCCAGCAGCACGGACGTCCAGTCCTACGAGCAGTACTTC